This T cell receptor beta chain appears in the sequencing data of a study of regulatory T cells in long-lasting Graves disease. Study outcomes and limitations: In persistent patients, shared public clonotypes (under 3,000) outnumbered those in new patients (approximately 970). Patients whose Graves' disease persisted exhibited lower TCR diversity than those newly diagnosed.

Only a few counts were recorded for this clonotype. As yet, its antigen is unknown. Time point here: newly diagnosed GD, antithyroid drugs for less than 3 months. After RNA was extracted from PBMCs, the TCR library was made from it. TCR beta libraries were built with iRepertoire HTBI primers and Arm-PCR of CDR3 regions. TCRdb analysed the multiplex PCR reads with MiXCR anew, one entry per CDR3 protein. The top ten clones hold just under 30% of a sample with roughly 320,000 distinct CDR3 sequences, around 15% of them seen once. These data also featured in a second study, about T cells in Graves' hyperthyroidism and ophthalmopathy.

Material: peripheral blood mononuclear cells (PBMCs), obtained at new diagnosis, from a patient treated with antithyroid drugs. This clonotype was sampled from a man in his forties with Graves disease.

CDR3 in DNA: TGTGCCACCAGCAGCTTTCCATTCACCACTGAAGCTTTCTTT. This codes for CATSSFPFTTEAFF. V gene TRBV15 combines with J gene TRBJ1-1; D is ambiguous. Trimming cost V 3 bases and J 4 bases, with 12 bases left between them. Per the germline V gene, CDR1 is LNHNV and CDR2 is YYDKDF (reference sequence). This CDR3 contains 14 residues.